This T cell receptor (beta chain) was documented in a study of T cell repertoires in cytomegalovirus infection. Overall study: Indicated by public TCR beta signatures were CMV infection and matching HLA type.

TCRdb fed the reads into MiXCR, producing one record per CDR3 protein. The sample has around 170,000 distinct CDR3 sequences, 13% to 15% seen once; the top ten hold 27%. General study points: Cumulative frequency of public TCR beta families picked out carriers of CMV plus the relevant HLA. Within the response measured ex vivo, HLA-C-restricted CMV-specific TCR beta clonotypes were dominant.

Notes on this clonotype: Its antigen is undetermined. A read error may produce the germline difference seen at one junction end.

This CDR3 comprises 16 residues. Germline CDR1 and CDR2: SGHDN and FVKESK. This chain connects TRBV14 to TRBJ2-7; D is possibly TRBD1 (6 bases). The TCR sequence derives from a human donor in good health (CMV status not recorded). Some clones in this sample may be carry-over from other donors' samples. Material for sequencing was PBMCs. The CDR3 protein is CASSPARQALSSEQYF. CDR3 sequence (DNA): TGTGCCAGCAGCCCCGCCCGACAGGCGCTCTCCTCCGAGCAGTACTTC.